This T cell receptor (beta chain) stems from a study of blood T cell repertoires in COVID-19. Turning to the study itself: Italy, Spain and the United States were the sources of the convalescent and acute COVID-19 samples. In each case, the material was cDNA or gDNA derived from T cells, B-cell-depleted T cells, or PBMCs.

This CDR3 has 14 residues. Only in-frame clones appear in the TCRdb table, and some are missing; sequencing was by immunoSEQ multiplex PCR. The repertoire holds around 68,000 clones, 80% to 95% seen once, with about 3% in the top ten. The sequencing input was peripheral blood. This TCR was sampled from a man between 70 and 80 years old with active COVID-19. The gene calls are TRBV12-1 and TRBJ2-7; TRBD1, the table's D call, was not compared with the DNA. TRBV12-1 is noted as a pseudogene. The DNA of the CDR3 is TGTGCCAGCAGCTCCTACAGGGGAGGCTACGAGCAGTACGTC. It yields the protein CASSSYRGGYEQYV.